The source of this T cell receptor beta chain is a study of T cells in Graves' hyperthyroidism and ophthalmopathy. RNA transcripts yielded amplified TCR beta CDR3 regions. Initially, a first-round RT-PCR of the TCR CDR3 employed the HTBI primer set. TCRdb re-analysed the multiplex PCR reads in MiXCR, keeping a single row per CDR3 protein. The sample contains around 600,000 distinct CDR3 sequences, more than 15% of which appear only once. The germline gives CDR1 SGHNT, CDR2 YENEEA. The CDR3 consists of 14 residues. The V segment lost 0 bases and the J segment 7 bases; nucleotides outside the gene matches: 2. This clonotype showed up just a few times.

The material sequenced was blood. This chain links TRBV11-3 with TRBJ2-2; 7 bases map to TRBD1. The receptor's source is a woman aged 40 to 55 with Graves' ophthalmopathy. This chain's CDR3 is CASSLDRTGGELFF. CDR3 nucleotide sequence: TGTGCCAGCAGCTTAGACAGGACAGGCGGGGAGCTGTTTTTT.